These 17 T cell receptor beta chains originate from one sample sequenced in a study of control samples from healthy donors and cancer patients. Sequencing was performed with immunoSEQ multiplex PCR; in TCRdb, only in-frame clones are kept and a portion is missing. The sample has under 200,000 clones; the top ten hold roughly 2%. The sample comprised blood. The receptors shown here come from a woman in her twenties or thirties in good health.

The chain combines TRBV6-2 or TRBV6-3 with TRBJ2-4, with no clear D. This CDR3 is built from 17 residues. Germline CDR1 and CDR2: MNHEY and SVGEGT. Trimming pared 0 bases from V and 7 bases from J, leaving 19 bases between. CDR3 in amino acids: CASSYSNARSGNNIQYF. In DNA form, the CDR3 reads TGTGCCAGCAGTTACTCGAACGCTCGTTCCGGAAACAACATTCAGTACTTC.

V and J are TRBV5-1 and TRBJ1-3, with a tentative D call TRBD1 (5 bases). From germline, CDR1 is SGHRS and CDR2 YFSETQ. The ends were cut back, 2 bases at V and 8 bases at J, with 11 bases in the middle. This CDR3 comprises 13 residues. The chain's CDR3 is CASSFREGDTIYF. CDR3 in DNA: TGCGCCAGCAGCTTCAGGGAAGGGGACACCATATATTTT.

The gene calls are TRBV2 and TRBJ1-5; perhaps TRBD1 as D (6 bases). The CDR3 length is 14 residues. The V gene lost 10 bases and the J gene lost 1 base, with 14 bases spanning the gap. Per germline, CDR1 SNHLY and CDR2 FYNNEI. The CDR3 spells CANNRGGSNQPQHF. CDR3 DNA: TGTGCCAACAACCGAGGGGGAAGCAATCAGCCCCAGCATTTT.

The V call is TRBV29-1, the J call TRBJ2-1; the D gene is possibly TRBD1 (5 bases). The CDR3 runs to 13 residues. The germline CDR1 and CDR2 sequences are SQVTM and ANQGSEA. The V gene lost 5 bases and the J gene lost 4 bases, with 12 bases spanning the gap. The CDR3 coding sequence is TGCAGCGTTCGCGGTGGGGCGTACAATGAGCAGTTCTTC. Translated: CSVRGGAYNEQFF.

The chain links TRBV27 to TRBJ1-5; 7 bases line up with TRBD1. Germline values: CDR1 MNHEY, CDR2 SMNVEV (reference sequence). CDR3 length: 15 amino acids. V shed 1 base and J 6 bases; nucleotides not matched to a gene: 6. This chain's CDR3 is CASSLYWAGGQPQHF. As DNA, the CDR3 is TGTGCCAGCAGTTTATATTGGGCAGGGGGTCAGCCCCAGCATTTT.

The J gene is TRBJ1-6, the V gene TRBV6-1, with unresolved D. CDR1 is MNHNS and CDR2 is SASEGT in the germline V gene. The CDR3 has 14 residues. V was pared by 1 base and J by 4 bases, with 5 bases between. DNA for the CDR3: TGTGCCAGCAGTGAAGGGGGATATAATTCACCCCTCCACTTT. Translating gives CASSEGGYNSPLHF.

The genes are TRBV4-1 and TRBJ1-6, with 7 bases that match TRBD1. Germline CDR1 MGHRA, CDR2 YSYEKL. This CDR3 region has 15 residues. With 5 bases clipped from V and 6 bases from J, the junction kept 7 bases outside the gene matches. The CDR3, as DNA: TGCGCCAGCAGCACCCCGGGACAGACTAATTCACCCCTCCACTTT. Encoded protein: CASSTPGQTNSPLHF.

The gene calls are TRBV7-9 and TRBJ2-5; D possibly corresponds to TRBD2 (6 bases). The germline V and J ends were trimmed by 5 bases and 3 bases, with 19 bases remaining between them. CDR1 is SEHNR, CDR2 FQNEAQ, per germline (reference sequence). This CDR3 has 16 amino acids. CDR3 sequence reads: CASSLYLLAREETQYF. Written as DNA, the CDR3 is TGTGCCAGCAGCCTTTACCTTCTAGCGAGGGAAGAGACCCAGTACTTC.

This chain links TRBV6-6 with TRBJ1-6; unclear D gene. The V gene lost 8 bases and the J gene lost 0 bases, with 8 bases spanning the gap. The germline V gene encodes CDR1 MNHNY and CDR2 SVGAGI (reference sequence). CDR3 length: 14 residues. CDR3: CASALSSYNSPLHF. The CDR3 DNA reads TGTGCCAGCGCCCTGAGCTCCTATAATTCACCCCTCCACTTT.

The chain carries TRBV4-2 and TRBJ1-6; TRBD1 aligns across 9 bases. The CDR3 is 16 residues long. Trimming took 0 bases from V and 6 from J; bases not matched to a gene: 3. CDR1 is LGHNA, CDR2 YNFKEQ, per germline. Written as DNA, the CDR3 is TGTGCCAGCAGCCAAGAGGAGGGACAGGGTAATTCACCCCTCCACTTT. Amino acids: CASSQEEGQGNSPLHF.

This chain uses TRBV6-5 with TRBJ1-5; 12 bases match TRBD1. The CDR3 runs 15 residues. Germline values: CDR1 MNHEY, CDR2 SVGAGI. V trimming: 6 bases; J trimming: 7 bases; junction bases outside the gene matches: 7. This CDR3 is CASRGTGGERQPQHF. Written as DNA, the CDR3 is TGTGCCAGCAGGGGGACAGGGGGCGAGAGGCAGCCCCAGCATTTT.

This rearrangement joins TRBV5-1 to TRBJ2-7; D is ambiguous. Per the germline V gene, CDR1 is SGHRS and CDR2 is YFSETQ. The CDR3 totals 11 residues. Trimming cost V 4 bases and J 1 base, with 3 bases left between them. As DNA, the CDR3 is TGCGCCAGCAGCAAATCCTACGAGCAGTACTTC. It is translated as CASSKSYEQYF. Looking up the rest from reference TRBV5-1 and TRBJ2-7 gives the full variable domain: KAGVTQTPRYLIKTRGQQVTLSCSPISGHRSVSWYQQTPGQGLQFLFEYFSETQRNKGNFPGRFSGRQFSNSRSEMNVSTLELGDSALYLCASSKSYEQYFGPGTRLTVT.

The chain joins TRBV9 to TRBJ2-6; 8 bases map to TRBD1. This CDR3 comprises 17 residues. V gave up 3 bases and J gave up 2 bases; unmatched junction bases: 7. The germline gives CDR1 SGDLS, CDR2 YYNGEE. As DNA, the CDR3 is TGTGCCAGCAGCGCCCGACAGGGGACGGCTGGGGCCAACGTCCTGACTTTC. It translates to CASSARQGTAGANVLTF.

The J gene is TRBJ1-5, the V gene TRBV15; 7 bases fit TRBD1. The CDR3 totals 12 residues. The ends lost 3 bases at V and 9 bases at J; junction bases unmatched: 2. The V gene's germline CDR1 is LNHNV and CDR2 YYDKDF (reference sequence). CDR3 region: CATSSRGGPQHF. In DNA form, the CDR3 reads TGTGCCACCAGCAGCAGGGGGGGGCCCCAGCATTTT.

A remark on this clone: The junction differs from germline at one of its ends, possibly a read error. V and J are TRBV6-6 and TRBJ2-1; 14 positions match TRBD2. CDR3 length: 13 amino acids. The germline V gene encodes CDR1 MNHNY and CDR2 SVGAGI (reference sequence). CDR3 in amino acids: CASGTSGGNKQFF. CDR3 nucleotide sequence: TGTGCCAGCGGGACTAGCGGGGGCAATAAGCAGTTCTTC.

This sequence joins TRBV19 and TRBJ2-3; D is undetermined. This CDR3 is 15 amino acids long. CDR1 is LNHDA, CDR2 SQIVND, per germline (reference sequence). Trimming took 0 bases from V and 2 from J, leaving 9 bases between them. The CDR3 here is CASSIEGWPTDTQYF. CDR3 DNA sequence: TGTGCCAGTAGTATAGAGGGGTGGCCCACAGATACGCAGTATTTT.

V gene TRBV19 combines with J gene TRBJ2-1, with 11 bases identical to TRBD2. V shed 1 base and J 4 bases; nucleotides not matched to a gene: 3. This CDR3 contains 16 residues. Germline CDR1 and CDR2: LNHDA and SQIVND (reference sequence). The DNA for the CDR3 is TGTGCCAGTAGTATAGGTGCTAGCGGGAGGTACAATGAGCAGTTCTTC. It yields the protein CASSIGASGRYNEQFF.